This T cell receptor (beta chain) was observed in a study of blood T cell repertoires in COVID-19. Overall study: Nucleic acid was either cDNA or gDNA, and it came from T cells, B-cell-depleted T cells, or PBMCs.

The method was immunoSEQ multiplex PCR; TCRdb's version includes in-frame clones alone and lacks a portion of them. The data show approximately 150,000 clones, with 70% to 90% seen just once and approximately 3% held by the top ten. Each participant's cohort was designated according to participant-reported clinical history. Germline V gene data show CDR1 as KGHSH and CDR2 as LQKENI. The J segment lost 0 bases and the V segment lost 5 bases, leaving 6 bases of the junction unmatched. The CDR3 extends over 15 amino acids. The receptor was isolated from a woman aged 45-65 years with acute COVID-19. The chain couples TRBV18 to TRBJ1-1; 7 bases align to TRBD1. The sequenced material came from PBMCs or T cells enriched from blood (not recorded which). In DNA form, the CDR3 reads TGTGCCAGCTCAAAGGACAGGAACATGAACACTGAAGCTTTCTTT. Protein product: CASSKDRNMNTEAFF.